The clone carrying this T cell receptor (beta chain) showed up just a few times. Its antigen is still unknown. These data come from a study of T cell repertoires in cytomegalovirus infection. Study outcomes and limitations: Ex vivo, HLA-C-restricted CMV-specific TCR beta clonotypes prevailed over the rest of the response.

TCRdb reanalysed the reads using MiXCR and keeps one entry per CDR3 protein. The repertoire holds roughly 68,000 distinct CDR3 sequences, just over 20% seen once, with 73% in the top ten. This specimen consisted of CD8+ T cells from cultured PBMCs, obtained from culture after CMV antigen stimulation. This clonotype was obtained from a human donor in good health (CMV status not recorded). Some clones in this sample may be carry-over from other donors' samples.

CDR3 sequence reads: CASSHIRDEPRDNEQFF. CDR3 bases: TGTGCCAGCAGCCACATACGGGACGAACCCCGAGACAATGAGCAGTTCTTC. The V gene is TRBV7-8, the J gene TRBJ2-1; the D gene could be TRBD1 or TRBD2 (5 bases each). The CDR3 is 17 amino acids. CDR1 is SGHVS and CDR2 is FQNEAQ in the germline V gene. Trimming took 5 bases from V and 5 from J, leaving 22 bases between them.